This T cell receptor beta chain derives from a study of OX40 agonist ivuxolimab in advanced cancers. Study as a whole: Patients received ivuxolimab, an intravenous treatment, every 2 weeks at 0.01 to 10 mg/kg. The study reported partial responses in three patients: one hepatocellular carcinoma, two cutaneous melanoma.

Sequencing was performed with immunoSEQ multiplex PCR; in TCRdb, only in-frame clones are kept and a portion is missing. This sample has roughly 63,000 clones, with about 88% found just once. The V segment lost 1 base and the J segment 8 bases; nucleotides outside the gene matches: 2. Looked up from germline, CDR1 is SNHLY and CDR2 is FYNNEI. The CDR3 length is 13 residues. Source: CD4+ or CD8+ T cells sorted from blood, taken in a trial of the OX40 agonist ivuxolimab. The gene calls are TRBV2 and TRBJ1-2, with TRBD1 identical over 9 bases. The clonotype originates from an adult with an advanced solid tumor such as melanoma, head and neck, liver or kidney cancer. The CDR3 is CASSEGTGDGYTF. For the CDR3, the DNA is TGTGCCAGCAGTGAAGGGACAGGGGACGGCTACACCTTC.